A selection of T cell receptor beta chains follows, all from one sample in a study of cytomegalovirus exposure and HLA in healthy donors. Libraries were prepared by immunoSEQ multiplex PCR; TCRdb keeps only in-frame clonotypes and omits some of them. The table records under 150,000 clones, just over 90% of them present only once. Material: PBMCs. These TCRs come from a man aged 18-30 years in good health and CMV-seronegative. Each CDR3 is given with its conserved first and last residue. The order of the fields is clone size, D gene, J gene, V gene, CDR3 DNA, CDR3 protein. A D gene is named only where the DNA matches it firmly. Where a row states a size, it is once, few, many or the class of an expanded clone; other rows omit it.

clone size: NA
D gene: NA
J gene: TRBJ1-5
V gene: TRBV19
CDR3 DNA: TGTGCCAGTAGGGACAACAATCAGCCCCAGCATTTT
CDR3 protein: CASRDNNQPQHF

clone size: NA
D gene: TRBD1
J gene: TRBJ1-2
V gene: TRBV4-1
CDR3 DNA: TGCGCCAGCAGCCCTGGACAGGGCGGGGTGTATGGCTACACCTTC
CDR3 protein: CASSPGQGGVYGYTF

clone size: NA
D gene: NA
J gene: TRBJ2-1
V gene: TRBV9
CDR3 DNA: TGTGCCAGCAGCGCGACTTTCTCCCCCTACAATGAGCAGTTCTTC
CDR3 protein: CASSATFSPYNEQFF

clone size: NA
D gene: TRBD1
J gene: TRBJ1-1
V gene: TRBV18
CDR3 DNA: TGTGCCAGCTCACCACCTAACAGGGGAGTTGGGGAAGCTTTCTTT
CDR3 protein: CASSPPNRGVGEAFF

clone size: NA
D gene: NA
J gene: TRBJ1-2
V gene: TRBV29-1
CDR3 DNA: TGCAGCTACCGACACGGGGGGGGCTTTGGCTACACCTTC
CDR3 protein: CSYRHGGGFGYTF

clone size: NA
D gene: NA
J gene: TRBJ2-7
V gene: TRBV10-3
CDR3 DNA: TGTGCCACCACCAAGGGACATAGCTCCTACGAGCAGTACTTC
CDR3 protein: CATTKGHSSYEQYF

clone size: NA
D gene: TRBD1
J gene: TRBJ2-1
V gene: TRBV27
CDR3 DNA: TGTGCCAGCAGCACTACCTACCGGGACAGGGTGGAAAGATGCAATGAGCAGTTCTTC
CDR3 protein: CASSTTYRDRVERCNEQFF

clone size: NA
D gene: TRBD1
J gene: TRBJ1-1
V gene: TRBV7-9
CDR3 DNA: TGTGCCAGCAGCTCCGGGACAGTACTCATGAACACTGAAGCTTTCTTT
CDR3 protein: CASSSGTVLMNTEAFF

clone size: NA
D gene: TRBD1
J gene: TRBJ2-5
V gene: TRBV7-2
CDR3 DNA: TGTGCCAGCACCCGAGGGACAGTCCAAGAGACCCAGTACTTC
CDR3 protein: CASTRGTVQETQYF

clone size: NA
D gene: TRBD2
J gene: TRBJ2-3
V gene: TRBV7-8
CDR3 DNA: TGTGCCAGCAGCTACGGGACTAGCGGAGCCACAGATACGCAGTATTTT
CDR3 protein: CASSYGTSGATDTQYF

clone size: NA
D gene: TRBD1
J gene: TRBJ2-3
V gene: TRBV7-8
CDR3 DNA: TGTGCCAGCAGCCGAGGACAGGGGTTGGGCACAGATACGCAGTATTTT
CDR3 protein: CASSRGQGLGTDTQYF

clone size: NA
D gene: NA
J gene: TRBJ2-7
V gene: TRBV6-1
CDR3 DNA: TGTGCCAGCACCCCTGGGAGGAGCTCCTACGAGCAGTACTTC
CDR3 protein: CASTPGRSSYEQYF

clone size: NA
D gene: TRBD1
J gene: TRBJ2-1
V gene: TRBV18
CDR3 DNA: TGTGCCAGCTCACCACCGAACCGGGACAGGGCTTACAATGAGCAGTTCTTC
CDR3 protein: CASSPPNRDRAYNEQFF

clone size: NA
D gene: TRBD1
J gene: TRBJ1-5
V gene: TRBV30
CDR3 DNA: TGTGCCTGGAGTGTGGATGACAGGGATCAGCCCCAGCATTTT
CDR3 protein: CAWSVDDRDQPQHF

clone size: once
D gene: NA
J gene: TRBJ1-1
V gene: TRBV5-1
CDR3 DNA: TGCGCCAGCAGCTTCGGGAACACTGAAGCTTTCTTT
CDR3 protein: CASSFGNTEAFF

clone size: once
D gene: TRBD2
J gene: TRBJ2-5
V gene: TRBV4-1
CDR3 DNA: TGCGCCAGCAGCCAAGACTTTGGAACTAGCGGGGGAGAGACCCAGTACTTC
CDR3 protein: CASSQDFGTSGGETQYF